These 12 T cell receptor beta chains came from one sample sequenced in a study of shared clonotypes between healthy human individuals. Here immunoSEQ multiplex PCR was the method, and the copy in TCRdb shows in-frame clones only, minus some. The profile covers some 470,000 clones, with 76% appearing a single time and 10% to 15% taken by the ten largest. Sequenced: PBMCs. These receptors originate from a woman in her forties in good health. Some clones in this sample may be carry-over from other donors' samples.

V and J are TRBV18 and TRBJ2-7; 7 positions match TRBD2. This CDR3 is built from 14 residues. CDR1 and CDR2 from the germline V gene are KGHSH and LQKENI. The ends lost 5 bases at V and 3 bases at J; junction bases unmatched: 7. The CDR3: CASSEPGLNYEQYF. As DNA, the CDR3 is TGTGCCAGCTCAGAACCGGGACTAAACTACGAGCAGTACTTC.

The chain couples TRBV19 to TRBJ2-7; perhaps D is TRBD1 or TRBD2 (5 bases each). V was trimmed by 5 bases and J by 2 bases, leaving 13 bases between them. The CDR3 is 14 amino acids. CDR1 and CDR2 from the germline V gene are LNHDA and SQIVND (reference sequence). The CDR3 DNA sequence: TGTGCCAGTAGTCGGGGACCTACCGCCTACGAGCAGTACTTC. Its translation is CASSRGPTAYEQYF.

This clone was counted between two and nine times. The chain links TRBV7-6 to TRBJ2-7, with 14 bases identical to TRBD2. J was trimmed by 4 bases and V by 4 bases; bases with no gene match: 6. CDR3 length equals 16 residues. Germline CDR1 and CDR2: SGHVS and FNYEAQ. The CDR3 DNA reads as TGTGCCAGCAGCTCGGGACTAGCGGGAGTTGGATACGAGCAGTACTTC. Translation: CASSSGLAGVGYEQYF.

This clone was counted ten times or more. The rearrangement joins TRBV6-5 to TRBJ1-1; D might be TRBD1 (5 bases). V shed 6 bases and J shed 3 bases, with 17 bases lying between them. The CDR3 totals 15 residues. Germline lookup yields CDR1 MNHEY and CDR2 SVGAGI. The CDR3: CASRHSYRGYTEAFF. The CDR3 DNA is TGTGCCAGCAGGCACAGCTATAGGGGTTACACTGAAGCTTTCTTT.

The chain employs TRBV5-8 and TRBJ2-5; TRBD2 matches 8 bases. Germline V gives CDR1 SGHTS, CDR2 YDEGEE. V lost 2 bases and J lost 4; bases outside the gene matches: 1. CDR3 length: 13 amino acids. The CDR3 here is CASSLAGAETQYF. The CDR3 DNA sequence: TGTGCCAGCAGCTTAGCGGGAGCAGAGACCCAGTACTTC.

V is TRBV7-9 and J is TRBJ2-2, with D perhaps TRBD1 (7 bases). CDR3 length: 18 residues. Trimming pared 8 bases from V and 6 bases from J, leaving 28 bases between. The germline V gene has CDR1 SEHNR and CDR2 FQNEAQ (reference sequence). The CDR3 region is CASRWRWARTGEAGELFF. The DNA of the CDR3 is TGTGCCAGCCGCTGGCGGTGGGCCCGAACAGGGGAGGCCGGGGAGCTGTTTTTT.

In regard to this clone: Mismatch with germline at one junction end may stem from a read error. The chain employs TRBV7-7 and TRBJ1-1; D is uncertain. The germline CDR1 and CDR2 sequences are SSHAT and FNYEAQ (reference sequence). The CDR3 consists of 13 residues. Written as DNA, the CDR3 is TGTGCTAGCAGCTTGGGCAGTAACACTGAAGCTTTCTTT. Amino acid sequence: CASSLGSNTEAFF.

The chain combines TRBV11-1 with TRBJ2-3; perhaps TRBD2 as D (5 bases). CDR3 length: 16 amino acids. V was trimmed by 2 bases and J by 6 bases, leaving 18 bases between them. Per germline, CDR1 SGHAT and CDR2 FQDESV (reference sequence). DNA for the CDR3: TGTGCCAGCAGCTTATTGAGAGGGCAGCTTCGCGATACGCAGTATTTT. This translates into CASSLLRGQLRDTQYF.

This chain uses TRBV4-1 with TRBJ2-7, with D possibly matching TRBD1 (6 bases). The CDR3 covers 15 residues. Germline-derived CDR1 and CDR2 are MGHRA and YSYEKL. V was shortened by 0 bases and J by 2 bases, with 11 bases between the two germline ends. Here the CDR3 reads CASSQEEGQPYEQYF. CDR3 nucleotides: TGCGCCAGCAGCCAAGAAGAAGGACAGCCCTACGAGCAGTACTTC.

In this sample, this clone turned up once. The V and J genes are TRBV27 and TRBJ2-7; the match to TRBD2 covers 10 bases. Trimming took 7 bases from V and 1 from J; bases not matched to a gene: 13. CDR1 is MNHEY and CDR2 is SMNVEV in the germline V gene (reference sequence). This CDR3 is 17 amino acids long. The CDR3 nucleotides are TGTGCCAGCATAGGGCGACTAGCGGGTTCAGGGTCCTACGAGCAGTACTTC. Residues: CASIGRLAGSGSYEQYF.

This clone appeared a few times. The chain combines TRBV7-9 with TRBJ2-5; D possibly corresponds to TRBD2 (5 bases). V was cut by 5 bases and J by 4 bases, with 8 bases left in between. In germline, CDR1 is SEHNR, CDR2 FQNEAQ (reference sequence). There are 12 residues in the CDR3. CDR3 coding DNA: TGTGCCAGCAGCGCCGGAGGAGAGACCCAGTACTTC. This sequence encodes CASSAGGETQYF.

As concerns this clone: This likely traces to a read error, being one base from a far larger clone. J is TRBJ1-1 and V is TRBV29-1; a possible D gene is TRBD1 (6 bases). The CDR3 sequence is 14 residues long. Germline CDR1 reads SQVTM; CDR2 reads ANQGSEA. Trimming pared 7 bases from V and 4 bases from J, leaving 19 bases between. The CDR3 sequence is CSAKGGARVTEAFF. The DNA of the CDR3 is TGCAGCGCCAAAGGGGGTGCTAGAGTCACTGAAGCTTTCTTT. Full variable domain (missing parts from reference TRBV29-1 and TRBJ1-1): SAVISQKPSRDICQRGTSLTIQCQVDSQVTMMFWYRQQPGQSLTLIATANQGSEATYESGFVIDKFPISRPNLTFSTLTVSNMSPEDSSIYLCSAKGGARVTEAFFGQGTRLTVV.